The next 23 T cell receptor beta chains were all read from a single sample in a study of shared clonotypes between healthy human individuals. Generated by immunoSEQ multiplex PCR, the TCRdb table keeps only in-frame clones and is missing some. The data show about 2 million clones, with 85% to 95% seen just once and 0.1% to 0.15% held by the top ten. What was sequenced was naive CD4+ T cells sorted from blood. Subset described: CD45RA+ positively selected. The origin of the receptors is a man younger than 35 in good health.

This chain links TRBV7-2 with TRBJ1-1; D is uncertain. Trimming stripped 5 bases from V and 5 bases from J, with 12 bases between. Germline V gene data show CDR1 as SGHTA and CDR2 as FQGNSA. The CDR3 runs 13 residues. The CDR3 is CASSPREETEAFF. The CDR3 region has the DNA TGTGCCAGCAGCCCACGCGAGGAAACTGAAGCTTTCTTT.

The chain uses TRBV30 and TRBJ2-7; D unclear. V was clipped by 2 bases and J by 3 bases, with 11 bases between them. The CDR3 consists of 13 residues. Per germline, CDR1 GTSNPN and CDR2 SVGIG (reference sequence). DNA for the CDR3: TGTGCCTGGAGTTATAGGCAGTACTACGAGCAGTACTTC. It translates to CAWSYRQYYEQYF.

The CDR3 is CASSVFAGGTQYF. The CDR3 bases are TGTGCCAGCAGTGTCTTTGCGGGGGGGACGCAGTATTTT. This chain joins TRBV25-1 and TRBJ2-3, with TRBD2 identical over 9 bases. V gave up 4 bases and J gave up 9 bases; unmatched junction bases: 5. From germline, CDR1 is MGHDK and CDR2 SYGVNS. The CDR3 has 13 residues. Full variable domain (missing parts from reference TRBV25-1 and TRBJ2-3): EADIYQTPRYLVIGTGKKITLECSQTMGHDKMYWYQQDPGMELHLIHYSYGVNSTEKGDLSSESTVSRIRTEHFPLTLESARPSHTSQYLCASSVFAGGTQYFGPGTRLTVL.

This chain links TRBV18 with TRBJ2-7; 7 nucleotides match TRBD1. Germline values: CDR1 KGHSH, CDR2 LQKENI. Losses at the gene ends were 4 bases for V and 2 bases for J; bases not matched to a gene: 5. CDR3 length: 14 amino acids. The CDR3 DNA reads TGTGCCAGCTCACTAGGGACAGACGCCTACGAGCAGTACTTC. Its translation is CASSLGTDAYEQYF.

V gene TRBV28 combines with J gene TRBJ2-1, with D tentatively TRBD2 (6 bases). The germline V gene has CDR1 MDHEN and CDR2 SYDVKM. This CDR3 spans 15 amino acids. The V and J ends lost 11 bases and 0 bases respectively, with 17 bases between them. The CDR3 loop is CAVRGTRSSYNEQFF. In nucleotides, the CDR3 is TGTGCCGTGCGCGGGACTCGGTCCTCCTACAATGAGCAGTTCTTC.

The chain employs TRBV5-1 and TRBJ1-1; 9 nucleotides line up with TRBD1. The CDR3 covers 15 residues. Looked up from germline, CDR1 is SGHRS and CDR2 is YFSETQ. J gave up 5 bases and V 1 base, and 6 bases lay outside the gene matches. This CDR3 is CASSLWDRDDTEAFF. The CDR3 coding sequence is TGCGCCAGCAGCTTGTGGGACAGGGATGATACTGAAGCTTTCTTT.

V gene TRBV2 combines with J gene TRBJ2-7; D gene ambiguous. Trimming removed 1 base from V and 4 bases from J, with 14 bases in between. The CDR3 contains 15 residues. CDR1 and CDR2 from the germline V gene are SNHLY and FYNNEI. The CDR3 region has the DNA TGTGCCAGCAGTGAAGAAATTTTGTCCAATTACGAGCAGTACTTC. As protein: CASSEEILSNYEQYF.

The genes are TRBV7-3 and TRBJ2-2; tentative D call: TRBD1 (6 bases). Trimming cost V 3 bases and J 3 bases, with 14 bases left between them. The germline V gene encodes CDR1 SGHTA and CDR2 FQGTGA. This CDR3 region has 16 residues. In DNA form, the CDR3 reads TGTGCCAGCAGCTTCAGACAGGCCGGAGACACCGGGGAGCTGTTTTTT. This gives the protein CASSFRQAGDTGELFF.

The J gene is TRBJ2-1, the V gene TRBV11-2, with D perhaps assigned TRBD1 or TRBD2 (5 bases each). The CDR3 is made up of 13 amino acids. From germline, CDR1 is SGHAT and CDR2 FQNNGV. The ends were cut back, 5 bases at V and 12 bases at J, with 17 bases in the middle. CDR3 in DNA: TGTGCCAGCAGCCCAGGGAGCCCCTTTATGCAGTTCTTC. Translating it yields CASSPGSPFMQFF.

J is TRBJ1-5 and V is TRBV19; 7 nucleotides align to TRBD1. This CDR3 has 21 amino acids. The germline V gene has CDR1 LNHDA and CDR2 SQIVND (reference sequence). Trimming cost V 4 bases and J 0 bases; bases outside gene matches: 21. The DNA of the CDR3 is TGTGCCAGTAGTACCAGGGGGACACGGGGCCCTAGGGCATATAGCAATCAGCCCCAGCATTTT. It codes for CASSTRGTRGPRAYSNQPQHF.

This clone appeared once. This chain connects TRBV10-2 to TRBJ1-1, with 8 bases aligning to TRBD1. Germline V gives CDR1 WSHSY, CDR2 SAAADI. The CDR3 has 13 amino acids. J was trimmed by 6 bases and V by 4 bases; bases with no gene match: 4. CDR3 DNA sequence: TGCGCCAGCAGTGTGGACAGGGTGTCTGAAGCTTTCTTT. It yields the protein CASSVDRVSEAFF.

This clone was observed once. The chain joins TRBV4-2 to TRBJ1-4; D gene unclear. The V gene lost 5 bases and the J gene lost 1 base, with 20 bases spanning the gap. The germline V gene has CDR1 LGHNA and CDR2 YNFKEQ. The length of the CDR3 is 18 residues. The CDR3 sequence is CASSDRTVMLRTNEKLFF. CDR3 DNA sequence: TGTGCCAGCAGCGACCGGACCGTAATGCTTAGAACTAATGAAAAACTGTTTTTT.

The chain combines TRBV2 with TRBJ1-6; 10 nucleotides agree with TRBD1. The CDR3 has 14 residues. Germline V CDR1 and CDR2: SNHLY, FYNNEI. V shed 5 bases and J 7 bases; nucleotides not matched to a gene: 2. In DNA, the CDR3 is TGTGCCAGCAGTTTGACAGGGGGCAATTCACCCCTCCACTTT. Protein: CASSLTGGNSPLHF. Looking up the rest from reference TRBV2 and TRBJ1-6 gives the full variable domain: EPEVTQTPSHQVTQMGQEVILRCVPISNHLYFYWYRQILGQKVEFLVSFYNNEISEKSEIFDDQFSVERPDGSNFTLKIRSTKLEDSAMYFCASSLTGGNSPLHFGNGTRLTVT.

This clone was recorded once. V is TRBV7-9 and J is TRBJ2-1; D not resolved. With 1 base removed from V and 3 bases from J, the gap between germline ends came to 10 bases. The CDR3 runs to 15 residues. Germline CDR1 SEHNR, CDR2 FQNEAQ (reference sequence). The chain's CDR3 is CASSLGGTYYNEQFF. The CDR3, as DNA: TGTGCCAGCAGCTTAGGCGGAACTTACTACAATGAGCAGTTCTTC.

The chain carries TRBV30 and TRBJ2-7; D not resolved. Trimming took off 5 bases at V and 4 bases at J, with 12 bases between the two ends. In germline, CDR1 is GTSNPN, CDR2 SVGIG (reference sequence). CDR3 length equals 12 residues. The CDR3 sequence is CAWVSPQYEQYF. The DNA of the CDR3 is TGTGCCTGGGTTTCCCCGCAGTACGAGCAGTACTTC.

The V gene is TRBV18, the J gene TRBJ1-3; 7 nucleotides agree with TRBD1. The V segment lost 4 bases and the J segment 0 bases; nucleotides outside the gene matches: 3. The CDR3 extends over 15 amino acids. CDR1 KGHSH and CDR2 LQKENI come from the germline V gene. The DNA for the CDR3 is TGTGCCAGCTCACTTGGACAGGTCTCTGGAAACACCATATATTTT. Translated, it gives CASSLGQVSGNTIYF.

CDR3: CASSLFMEGGYTF. CDR3 coding DNA: TGTGCCAGCAGCTTATTTATGGAAGGGGGCTACACCTTC. The V and J genes are TRBV5-4 and TRBJ1-2, with D uncertain. This CDR3 is built from 13 residues. Germline V gives CDR1 SGHNT, CDR2 YYREEE (reference sequence). V shed 2 bases and J shed 8 bases, with 13 bases lying between them.

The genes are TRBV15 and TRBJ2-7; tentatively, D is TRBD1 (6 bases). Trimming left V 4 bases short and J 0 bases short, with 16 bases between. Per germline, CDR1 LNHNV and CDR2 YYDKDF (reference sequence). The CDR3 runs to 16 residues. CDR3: CATSKKWQGSSYEQYF. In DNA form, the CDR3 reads TGTGCCACCAGCAAAAAGTGGCAGGGGAGCTCCTACGAGCAGTACTTC.

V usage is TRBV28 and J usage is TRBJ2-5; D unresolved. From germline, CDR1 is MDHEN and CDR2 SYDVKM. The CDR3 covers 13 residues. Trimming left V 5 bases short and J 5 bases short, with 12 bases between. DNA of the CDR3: TGTGCCAGCAGTCCCTCGCTGAGGGAGACCCAGTACTTC. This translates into CASSPSLRETQYF.

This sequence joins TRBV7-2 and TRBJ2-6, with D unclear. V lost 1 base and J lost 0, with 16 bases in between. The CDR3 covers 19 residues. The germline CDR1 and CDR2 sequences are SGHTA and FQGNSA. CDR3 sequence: CASSLVPRLRASGANVLTF. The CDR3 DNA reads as TGTGCCAGCAGCTTAGTCCCACGGCTAAGGGCCTCTGGGGCCAACGTCCTGACTTTC.

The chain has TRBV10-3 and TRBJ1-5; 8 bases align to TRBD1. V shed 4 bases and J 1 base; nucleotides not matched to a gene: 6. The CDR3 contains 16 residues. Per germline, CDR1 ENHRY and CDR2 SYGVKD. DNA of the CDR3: TGTGCCATCAGTGCTACCCAGGGGGCGAGCAATCAGCCCCAGCATTTT. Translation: CAISATQGASNQPQHF.

The CDR3 DNA sequence: TGTGCCAGCTCACCACCGGGACTAGCGGGAGGTCAAGATACGCAGTATTTT. This codes for CASSPPGLAGGQDTQYF. The J gene is TRBJ2-3, the V gene TRBV18, with TRBD2 identical over 15 bases. The length of the CDR3 is 17 residues. Trimming cost V 0 bases and J 5 bases; bases outside gene matches: 3. Germline V gene lookup returns CDR1 KGHSH and CDR2 LQKENI.

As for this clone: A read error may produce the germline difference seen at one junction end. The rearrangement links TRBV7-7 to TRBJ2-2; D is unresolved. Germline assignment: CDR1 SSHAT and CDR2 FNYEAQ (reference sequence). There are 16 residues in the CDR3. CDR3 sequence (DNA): TGTGCTAGCAGCCCCTCCCGGACGGCGAACACCGGGGAGCTGTTTTTT. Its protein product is CASSPSRTANTGELFF.